This is a list of T cell receptor beta chains from one sample in a study of human T cells and chemical hapten exposure. TCRdb re-called the RACE reads through MiXCR, storing one row per CDR3 protein. This sample has 95,000 to 130,000 distinct CDR3 sequences, with 9% to 14% found just once. This specimen consisted of whole blood, obtained in connection with sensitization to the hapten diphenylcyclopropenone (DPC). The receptors here all came from a woman aged 45-65 years with alopecia areata. Some clones in this sample may be carry-over from other donors' samples. The CDR3 runs from the conserved cysteine through the conserved F or W. D genes are given only for firm matches. Part of the rows lack a size; the others show once, few, many or a class for expanded clones.

TRBV19	TRBJ2-3	-	-	TGTGCCAGTACCCCGGGGTGGGCAGATACGCAGTATTTT	CASTPGWADTQYF
TRBV11-2	TRBJ2-7	-	few	TGTGCCAGCAGCTTCCGGGACAAGACCTACGAGCAGTACTTC	CASSFRDKTYEQYF
TRBV5-1	TRBJ1-1	-	many	TGCGCCAGCAGCTCAGGGAACACTGAAGCTTTCTTT	CASSSGNTEAFF
TRBV7-8	TRBJ2-5	TRBD2	many	TGTGCCAGCAGAACAGGACTAGCGGGGATTCAAGAGACCCAGTACTTC	CASRTGLAGIQETQYF
TRBV7-9	TRBJ2-7	-	-	TGTGCCAGCAGCTTCCGGACAGATTCTGTGTACTTC	CASSFRTDSVYF
TRBV6-2/TRBV6-3	TRBJ2-7	TRBD2	many	TGTGCCAGCAGTTACTCGCCCAGACTAGCGGAAACCTACGAGCAGTACTTC	CASSYSPRLAETYEQYF
TRBV6-5	TRBJ1-4	-	many	TGTGCCAGCAGTTACTCGTACGGCAGCCCGGATGAAAAACTGTTTTTT	CASSYSYGSPDEKLFF
TRBV19	TRBJ1-2	TRBD1	many	TGTGCCAGTAGTGCCGGGACAGGGTATGGCTACACCTTC	CASSAGTGYGYTF
TRBV6-2/TRBV6-3	TRBJ1-1	TRBD1	few	TGTGCCAGCAGTTACGCCCACTTCGGACAGGTTAACACTGAAGCTTTCTTT	CASSYAHFGQVNTEAFF
TRBV28	TRBJ1-4	-	once	TGTGCCAGCGCTTGGGACTCTAATGAAAAACTGTTTTTT	CASAWDSNEKLFF
TRBV29-1	TRBJ1-1	-	many	TGCAGCGTTGAAGACTACAGTTCGCCTGAAGCTTTCTTT	CSVEDYSSPEAFF
TRBV18	TRBJ1-2	-	-	TGTGCCAGCTCACCAGAGACTAACGCTAACTATGGCTACACCTTC	CASSPETNANYGYTF
TRBV3-1	TRBJ1-4	-	-	TGTGCCAGCAGCCCCGAGGAGGGGGGCGCAGGTGAAAAACTGTTTTTT	CASSPEEGGAGEKLFF
TRBV5-1	TRBJ2-1	-	once	TGCGCCAGCAGCCCCCGCCTTAATAAGCAGTTCTTC	CASSPRLNKQFF
TRBV12-3/TRBV12-4	TRBJ2-7	-	few	TGTGCCAGCAGTTCCGACACTTTTGCCTACGAGCAGTACTTC	CASSSDTFAYEQYF
TRBV25-1	TRBJ2-5	-	few	TGTGCCAGCAGTGAAACAGCCGAGACCCAGTACTTC	CASSETAETQYF
TRBV3-1	TRBJ1-1	-	-	TGTGCCAGCAGCCCTTCAGGGTGGTGGGGAGGAACTGAAGCTTTCTTT	CASSPSGWWGGTEAFF
TRBV10-3	TRBJ1-5	-	few	TGTGCCATCAGTGGGACAGAAAATCAGCCCCAGCATTTT	CAISGTENQPQHF
TRBV12-3/TRBV12-4	TRBJ2-5	-	-	TGTGCCAGCAGGGGGGGCGGGAACCAAGAGACCCAGTACTTC	CASRGGGNQETQYF
TRBV20-1	TRBJ2-7	-	-	TGCAGTGTACCGGGACCCGCCTACGAGCAGTACTTC	CSVPGPAYEQYF
TRBV7-2	TRBJ1-2	TRBD1	-	TGTGCCAGCAGCTGGACAGGGAGGCTGCCCTATGGCTACACCTTC	CASSWTGRLPYGYTF
TRBV12-3/TRBV12-4	TRBJ1-1	TRBD1	many	TGTGCCAGCGGAACCACAGGGGTTACTGAAGCTTTCTTT	CASGTTGVTEAFF
TRBV7-9	TRBJ2-3	-	-	TGTGCCAGCACCAGTGGAGATACGCAGTATTTT	CASTSGDTQYF
TRBV28	TRBJ1-1	TRBD1	-	TGTACCAGCAGTTTACCCAGGGGGCAAGATGAAGCTTTCTTT	CTSSLPRGQDEAFF
TRBV27	TRBJ2-3	-	-	TGTGCCAGCAGCTCAGGGGTCTCGGATACGCAGTATTTT	CASSSGVSDTQYF
TRBV29-1	TRBJ2-1	TRBD1	few	TGCAGCGTTAATAGGGACAGGGGGCCCGAGCAGTTCTTC	CSVNRDRGPEQFF
TRBV20-1	TRBJ2-2	-	few	TGCAGTGCAAGAGAGCAACCGAACACCGGGGAGCTGTTTTTT	CSAREQPNTGELFF
TRBV24-1	TRBJ2-7	TRBD1	-	TGTGCCACCAGTGAACATGACAGGGATCGGCACTTC	CATSEHDRDRHF
TRBV4-1	TRBJ2-5	-	few	TGCGCCAGCAGCCAAGATACGAGGGAGACCCAGTACTTC	CASSQDTRETQYF